These 9 T cell receptor beta chains were all obtained from the same sample, sequenced in a study of cytomegalovirus exposure and HLA in healthy donors (dated by TCRdb to 2016 to 2017). Library prep was done by the immunoSEQ multiplex PCR assay. TCRdb limited this immuneACCESS table to in-frame rearrangements with V and J called. A share of clones is missing; checked studies link under half to unresolved V genes, and the rest is unexplained. Recorded for this sample are some 330,000 clones; more than 80% of them occurred a single time. The ten largest clones take up around 0.8% of the sample. Sequencing was performed on PBMCs. These receptors were collected from a woman in her late teens or twenties in good health and CMV-seronegative.

The V and J genes are TRBV19 and TRBJ2-3, with D perhaps TRBD2 (6 bases). The CDR3 runs 16 residues. Trimming pared 8 bases from V and 4 bases from J, leaving 22 bases between. Looked up from germline, CDR1 is LNHDA and CDR2 is SQIVND (reference sequence). CDR3 loop: CASGTGFGGLSDTQYF. Here the CDR3 DNA reads TGTGCCAGTGGTACCGGTTTTGGGGGACTCTCAGATACGCAGTATTTT.

CDR3 region: CASRELIYNEQFF. The DNA of the CDR3 is TGTGCCAGCAGGGAGCTGATCTACAATGAGCAGTTCTTC. The chain has TRBV6-1 and TRBJ2-1; D gene unclear. Germline assignment: CDR1 MNHNS and CDR2 SASEGT. The V end was cut by 6 bases, the J end by 3 bases, with 9 bases between. CDR3 size: 13 residues.

This chain connects TRBV27 to TRBJ2-3; D perhaps matches TRBD1 (5 bases). The V gene's germline CDR1 is MNHEY and CDR2 SMNVEV (reference sequence). This CDR3 has 13 amino acids. V lost 3 bases and J lost 6, with 10 bases in between. The CDR3: CASSLSNRDTQYF. In nucleotides, the CDR3 is TGTGCCAGCAGTTTGAGCAACAGGGATACGCAGTATTTT.

This clone has only one observation. The V call is TRBV15, the J call TRBJ2-5; 7 positions match TRBD2. Germline V gene lookup returns CDR1 LNHNV and CDR2 YYDKDF (reference sequence). V dropped 5 bases and J dropped 5; count of bases not matched to a gene: 8. The CDR3 sequence is 14 residues long. The chain's CDR3 is CATSGSGGRETQYF. The CDR3 DNA follows: TGTGCCACCAGCGGTTCGGGGGGACGGGAGACCCAGTACTTC.

The V gene is TRBV7-2, the J gene TRBJ1-2; D is undetermined. There are 15 residues in the CDR3. The germline gives CDR1 SGHTA, CDR2 FQGNSA. V lost 3 bases to trimming and J lost 2 bases, with 13 bases between them. CDR3 bases: TGTGCCAGCAGCTTCTCTCAGGCCCTCAACTATGGCTACACCTTC. It specifies CASSFSQALNYGYTF.

The V call is TRBV7-9, the J call TRBJ1-2; 7 bases agree with TRBD1. The CDR3 has 13 residues. Germline CDR1 reads SEHNR; CDR2 reads FQNEAQ (reference sequence). V trimming: 8 bases; J trimming: 5 bases; junction bases outside the gene matches: 8. The CDR3 bases are TGTGCCAGCGGATCCGGGACAGATTATGGCTACACCTTC. As protein: CASGSGTDYGYTF.

The chain couples TRBV5-1 to TRBJ2-3; TRBD2 agrees at 11 bases. Germline V gene lookup returns CDR1 SGHRS and CDR2 YFSETQ. This CDR3 has 17 amino acids. V lost 0 bases and J lost 0; bases outside the gene matches: 3. The CDR3 sequence is CASSLGGTSGSTDTQYF. The CDR3 nucleotides read TGCGCCAGCAGCTTGGGGGGGACTAGCGGAAGCACAGATACGCAGTATTTT.

This clone was detected only a few times. CDR3 nucleotides: TGTGCCAGTAGTACACAACAAGAGACCCAGTACTTC. Its protein product is CASSTQQETQYF. This rearrangement joins TRBV19 to TRBJ2-5; D ambiguous. The V and J ends lost 4 bases and 2 bases respectively, with 5 bases between them. Germline V gives CDR1 LNHDA, CDR2 SQIVND (reference sequence). CDR3 size: 12 residues.

This clone was detected a few times. The chain carries TRBV27 and TRBJ2-7; maybe TRBD1 (6 bases). This CDR3 has 12 amino acids. Trimming removed 10 bases from V and 3 bases from J, with 13 bases in between. The germline V gene encodes CDR1 MNHEY and CDR2 SMNVEV (reference sequence). CDR3 in DNA: TGTGCCAACCCGGACAGTCACTACGAGCAGTACTTC. Translation gives CANPDSHYEQYF.